This passage covers 18 T cell receptor beta chains from one sample sequenced in a study of blood T cell repertoires in COVID-19. Produced via immunoSEQ multiplex PCR; TCRdb's table is partial and in-frame only. The data contain 490,000 or so clones, roughly nine tenths of them singletons. The sequencing input was PBMCs or T cells enriched from blood (not recorded which). These receptors all come from a woman aged 55 to 70 who had recovered from COVID-19.

The chain is built from TRBV5-1 and TRBJ1-1, with a possible D match to TRBD1 (6 bases). CDR1 is SGHRS and CDR2 is YFSETQ in the germline V gene. The CDR3 is 15 residues long. Trimming left V 4 bases short and J 0 bases short, with 13 bases between. The CDR3 DNA sequence: TGCGCCAGCAGCGACGGGGCAGGGGTGAACACTGAAGCTTTCTTT. As protein: CASSDGAGVNTEAFF. Looking up the rest from reference TRBV5-1 and TRBJ1-1 gives the full variable domain: KAGVTQTPRYLIKTRGQQVTLSCSPISGHRSVSWYQQTPGQGLQFLFEYFSETQRNKGNFPGRFSGRQFSNSRSEMNVSTLELGDSALYLCASSDGAGVNTEAFFGQGTRLTVV.

This clone was counted ten times or more. The J gene is TRBJ1-4, the V gene TRBV4-2; 9 bases are a match to TRBD1. Losses at the gene ends were 6 bases for V and 5 bases for J; bases not matched to a gene: 7. CDR3 length: 15 amino acids. Germline CDR1 and CDR2: LGHNA and YNFKEQ. Here the CDR3 reads CASRATGTGNEKLFF. The CDR3, as DNA: TGTGCCAGCAGAGCAACCGGGACAGGGAATGAAAAACTGTTTTTT.

This chain joins TRBV9 and TRBJ2-1; D ambiguous. From germline, CDR1 is SGDLS and CDR2 YYNGEE. V gave up 0 bases and J gave up 7 bases, with 5 bases separating them. This CDR3 is built from 12 residues. The CDR3, as DNA: TGTGCCAGCAGCGTAGCGGGTAATGAGCAGTTCTTC. Its protein product is CASSVAGNEQFF.

The chain recombines TRBV5-5 with TRBJ1-5; D call uncertain. V was pared by 3 bases and J by 6 bases, with 16 bases between. The CDR3 consists of 15 residues. The germline V gene encodes CDR1 SGHKS and CDR2 YYEKEE (reference sequence). CDR3 sequence: CASSSGALKGQPQHF. The CDR3 bases are TGTGCCAGCAGCTCGGGAGCGCTTAAGGGTCAGCCCCAGCATTTT. The full variable domain, with the rest looked up from reference TRBV5-5 and TRBJ1-5, is DAGVTQSPTHLIKTRGQQVTLRCSPISGHKSVSWYQQVLGQGPQFIFQYYEKEERGRGNFPDRFSARQFPNYSSELNVNALLLGDSALYLCASSSGALKGQPQHFGDGTRLSIL.

The chain combines TRBV3-1 (or the pseudogene TRBV3-2) with TRBJ2-3, with 10 bases lining up with TRBD2. V lost 7 bases, J lost 2 bases, and 9 bases stayed unmatched. Germline V gene sequence: CDR1 LGHDT, CDR2 YNNKEL (reference sequence). CDR3 length: 16 residues. CDR3 coding DNA: TGTGCCAGCAATAACCTAGCGGGGGCCTCCACAGATACGCAGTATTTT. Protein product: CASNNLAGASTDTQYF.

The chain is built from TRBV27 and TRBJ1-5; D uncertain. Trimming removed 5 bases from V and 5 bases from J, with 10 bases in between. The germline CDR1 and CDR2 sequences are MNHEY and SMNVEV (reference sequence). The CDR3 covers 13 residues. The CDR3 reads CASSGQPHQPQHF. DNA for the CDR3: TGTGCCAGCAGTGGGCAGCCTCATCAGCCCCAGCATTTT.

The CDR3 DNA is TGTGCCAGCAGCTCTAAGGGAGGGGATCGAGCTGAAGCTTTCTTT. The encoded protein is CASSSKGGDRAEAFF. This chain uses TRBV5-4 with TRBJ1-1, with a tentative D call TRBD1 (5 bases). This CDR3 has 15 residues. Germline V gene data show CDR1 as SGHNT and CDR2 as YYREEE (reference sequence). V shed 3 bases and J shed 6 bases, with 18 bases lying between them.

The chain employs TRBV5-1 and TRBJ1-1; D is perhaps TRBD1 (5 bases). The CDR3 extends over 14 amino acids. V shed 3 bases and J shed 3 bases, with 12 bases lying between them. Germline V gene data show CDR1 as SGHRS and CDR2 as YFSETQ. This chain's CDR3 is CASSSIPGDTEAFF. The DNA for the CDR3 is TGCGCCAGCAGCTCAATTCCGGGGGACACTGAAGCTTTCTTT.

The CDR3 nucleotides read TGCAGCGTTGCACCGAGCACCGGGGAGCTGTTTTTT. It codes for CSVAPSTGELFF. The rearrangement uses TRBV29-1 and TRBJ2-2; D ambiguous. V dropped 4 bases and J dropped 4 bases, with 7 bases sitting between them. The CDR3 runs to 12 residues. Germline V gene data show CDR1 as SQVTM and CDR2 as ANQGSEA.

The chain links TRBV6-5 to TRBJ1-1, with D hard to call. This CDR3 has 14 amino acids. V dropped 4 bases and J dropped 4 bases, with 13 bases sitting between them. CDR1 is MNHEY and CDR2 is SVGAGI in the germline V gene. CDR3 protein: CASSLNGLRTEAFF. DNA for the CDR3: TGTGCCAGCAGTTTAAATGGGCTCCGCACTGAAGCTTTCTTT.

This rearrangement joins TRBV6-5 to TRBJ1-4, with D possibly matching TRBD1 (6 bases). CDR1 is MNHEY, CDR2 SVGAGI, per germline. V lost 0 bases to trimming and J lost 8 bases, with 13 bases between them. This CDR3 region has 15 residues. This chain's CDR3 is CASSYSRRGPEKLFF. The CDR3 DNA follows: TGTGCCAGCAGTTACTCGAGGCGGGGGCCGGAAAAACTGTTTTTT.

The chain combines TRBV3-1 (or the pseudogene TRBV3-2) with TRBJ1-1, with D hard to call. The CDR3 runs 11 residues. With 3 bases removed from V and 7 bases from J, the gap between germline ends came to 6 bases. Germline V gives CDR1 LGHDT, CDR2 YNNKEL (reference sequence). For the CDR3, the DNA is TGTGCCAGCAGCCACGGTCATGAAGCTTTCTTT. Amino acids: CASSHGHEAFF.

The chain recombines TRBV7-2 with TRBJ1-2; TRBD1 agrees at 11 bases. The CDR3 sequence is 15 residues long. Per the germline V gene, CDR1 is SGHTA and CDR2 is FQGNSA. V gave up 3 bases and J gave up 2 bases; unmatched junction bases: 2. The CDR3 loop reads CASSFGDRGNYGYTF. The CDR3 nucleotides are TGTGCCAGCAGCTTTGGGGACAGGGGGAACTATGGCTACACCTTC.

V usage is TRBV5-6 and J usage is TRBJ2-3; possible D gene TRBD2, 5 bases. V lost 0 bases to trimming and J lost 0 bases, with 11 bases between them. Germline lookup yields CDR1 SGHDT and CDR2 YYEEEE. The CDR3 runs 16 residues. The chain's CDR3 is CASSLGRATSTDTQYF. The CDR3, as DNA: TGTGCCAGCAGCTTGGGGCGGGCTACTAGCACAGATACGCAGTATTTT.

J is TRBJ2-5 and V is TRBV18, with TRBD1 matching 8 bases. J lost 5 bases, V lost 2 bases, and 10 bases had no gene match. The CDR3 is 16 amino acids. From germline, CDR1 is KGHSH and CDR2 LQKENI. The CDR3 DNA is TGTGCCAGCTCACCAACGGTCGGACAGGGAGTGGAGACCCAGTACTTC. This encodes CASSPTVGQGVETQYF.

This clone was found once. Written as DNA, the CDR3 is TGCGCCAGCAGCTTGGTTGGGACAGGCACCAATGAGCAGTTCTTC. Amino acids: CASSLVGTGTNEQFF. The chain uses TRBV5-1 and TRBJ2-1; 8 bases align to TRBD1. V lost 0 bases, J lost 6 bases, and 5 bases stayed unmatched. CDR1 is SGHRS, CDR2 YFSETQ, per germline. The CDR3 is 15 residues long.

V usage is TRBV18 and J usage is TRBJ2-2; 8 bases agree with TRBD1. J gave up 2 bases and V 3 bases, and 5 bases lay outside the gene matches. Germline lookup yields CDR1 KGHSH and CDR2 LQKENI. This CDR3 region has 16 residues. The CDR3 coding sequence is TGTGCCAGCTCACCCATAACAGGGGGAAACACCGGGGAGCTGTTTTTT. This gives the protein CASSPITGGNTGELFF.

The chain recombines TRBV9 with TRBJ1-6, with 8 bases matching TRBD1. V gave up 2 bases and J gave up 7 bases; unmatched junction bases: 14. This CDR3 has 18 amino acids. Germline assignment: CDR1 SGDLS and CDR2 YYNGEE. The chain's CDR3 is CASSVGRQGASSNSPLHF. In nucleotides, the CDR3 is TGTGCCAGCAGCGTTGGAAGGCAGGGGGCCAGTTCGAATTCACCCCTCCACTTT. Full variable domain (rest looked up from reference TRBV9 and TRBJ1-6): DSGVTQTPKHLITATGQRVTLRCSPRSGDLSVYWYQQSLDQGLQFLIQYYNGEERAKGNILERFSAQQFPDLHSELNLSSLELGDSALYFCASSVGRQGASSNSPLHFGNGTRLTVT.